Listed below are T cell receptor beta chains from one sample, sequenced in a study of OX40 agonist ivuxolimab in advanced cancers. Using immunoSEQ multiplex PCR, the repertoire was profiled, and TCRdb retains in-frame clones only, with some absent. Of 75,000 to 90,000 clones in the sample, around 84% were seen once. The specimen was CD4+ or CD8+ T cells sorted from blood, collected in a trial of the OX40 agonist ivuxolimab. Receptor source: an adult with an advanced solid tumor such as melanoma, head and neck, liver or kidney cancer. CDR3s include the opening cysteine and the closing phenylalanine or tryptophan. Fields, in order: clone size, CDR3 length, V gene, D gene, J gene, CDR3 protein, CDR3 DNA. D genes are given only for firm matches. A clone size is listed for some rows: how often the clone was seen (once, few, many), or a class if it is expanded.

few	13	TRBV6-6	NA	TRBJ1-4	CASSYRRDEKLFF	TGTGCCAGCAGTTACCGGAGGGATGAAAAACTGTTTTTT
NA	16	TRBV9	TRBD2	TRBJ2-3	CASSVVQREQEDTQYF	TGTGCCAGCAGCGTGGTCCAGCGGGAGCAAGAAGATACGCAGTATTTT
NA	13	TRBV6-5	NA	TRBJ1-2	CASSYSKGSVYTF	TGTGCCAGCAGTTACTCGAAAGGTTCCGTCTACACCTTC
NA	14	TRBV27	TRBD2	TRBJ2-7	CATRRTGGGYEQYF	TGTGCCACTAGACGGACGGGGGGAGGCTACGAGCAGTACTTC
NA	14	TRBV30	NA	TRBJ1-1	CAWSVLSPPDKAFF	TGTGCCTGGAGTGTACTTAGTCCGCCGGATAAAGCTTTCTTT
NA	12	TRBV29-1	NA	TRBJ1-2	CSVESDSYGYTF	TGCAGCGTTGAATCCGACAGCTATGGCTACACCTTC
NA	14	TRBV6-1	TRBD1	TRBJ1-4	CASRTQGAREKLFF	TGTGCCAGCAGAACACAGGGGGCGCGTGAAAAACTGTTTTTT
NA	10	TRBV30	NA	TRBJ2-1	CAWKRNEQFF	TGTGCCTGGAAACGGAATGAGCAGTTCTTC
NA	14	TRBV5-4	NA	TRBJ1-2	CASSLGGNGYGYTF	TGTGCCAGCAGCTTAGGGGGAAATGGATATGGCTACACCTTC
NA	13	TRBV12-5	TRBD1	TRBJ1-5	CASAWDRNQPQHF	TGTGCTAGTGCCTGGGACAGAAATCAGCCCCAGCATTTT
NA	12	TRBV30	NA	TRBJ1-2	CAWSPGVYGYTF	TGTGCCTGGAGTCCGGGGGTATATGGCTACACCTTC
NA	14	TRBV7-2	NA	TRBJ2-3	CASSLTGLTDTQYF	TGTGCCAGCAGCCTTACGGGTCTCACAGATACGCAGTATTTT
once	12	TRBV7-9	NA	TRBJ2-7	CASSLTGLEQYF	TGTGCCAGCAGCTTAACAGGCCTCGAGCAGTACTTC
NA	17	TRBV9	TRBD2	TRBJ2-3	CASSPSAGGLSTDTQYF	TGTGCCAGCAGTCCATCGGCGGGAGGGCTAAGCACAGATACGCAGTATTTT
few	13	TRBV2	NA	TRBJ1-2	CASMYPVSYGYTF	TGTGCCAGCATGTACCCAGTATCCTATGGCTACACCTTC
few	15	TRBV9	TRBD1	TRBJ1-1	CASSLTGEKNTEAFF	TGTGCCAGCAGCCTCACAGGGGAGAAGAACACTGAAGCTTTCTTT
NA	15	TRBV4-1	NA	TRBJ2-7	CASSQGQLGDYEQYF	TGCGCCAGCAGCCAAGGGCAACTAGGTGACTACGAGCAGTACTTC
NA	13	TRBV6-1	NA	TRBJ1-3	CAIIGGPGNTIYF	TGTGCCATTATCGGGGGGCCTGGAAACACCATATATTTT
NA	13	TRBV5-4	TRBD1	TRBJ1-2	CASTNTGGGGYTF	TGTGCCAGCACCAATACAGGGGGCGGAGGCTACACCTTC
NA	13	TRBV19	NA	TRBJ2-3	CASSMSGTDTQYF	TGTGCCAGTAGTATGAGCGGCACAGATACGCAGTATTTT
NA	15	TRBV19	TRBD2	TRBJ2-3	CASSGRTSGTDTQYF	TGTGCCAGTAGTGGTCGGACTAGCGGCACAGATACGCAGTATTTT
NA	16	TRBV9	NA	TRBJ1-2	CASSVEAGPANYGYTF	TGTGCCAGCAGCGTAGAGGCAGGGCCAGCTAACTATGGCTACACCTTC
NA	15	TRBV11-2	TRBD1	TRBJ1-6	CASSVGQGGNSPLHF	TGTGCCAGCAGCGTCGGACAGGGCGGTAATTCACCCCTCCACTTT
NA	17	TRBV6-1	NA	TRBJ1-6	CASSERTGSSYNSPLHF	TGTGCCAGCAGTGAACGAACAGGGAGCTCCTATAATTCACCCCTCCACTTT
NA	15	TRBV11-3	NA	TRBJ2-7	CASSSQGLIPYEQYF	TGTGCCAGCAGCTCTCAGGGGTTGATCCCCTACGAGCAGTACTTC
NA	15	TRBV28	NA	TRBJ2-1	CASSFGKPRYNEQFF	TGTGCCAGCAGTTTCGGGAAGCCACGCTACAATGAGCAGTTCTTC
NA	16	TRBV9	TRBD1	TRBJ1-4	CASSPRTGGRNEKLFF	TGTGCCAGCAGCCCCCGGACAGGGGGCCGTAATGAAAAACTGTTTTTT
NA	15	TRBV6-6	TRBD1	TRBJ1-1	CASSYPGQANTEAFF	TGTGCCAGCAGCTACCCGGGACAGGCCAACACTGAAGCTTTCTTT
NA	15	TRBV5-1	NA	TRBJ2-5	CASSPHTSLSETQYF	TGCGCCAGCAGCCCTCACACCAGCCTATCGGAGACCCAGTACTTC
NA	12	TRBV7-9	NA	TRBJ2-3	CASSLELDAQYF	TGTGCCAGCAGCTTAGAACTCGATGCGCAGTATTTT